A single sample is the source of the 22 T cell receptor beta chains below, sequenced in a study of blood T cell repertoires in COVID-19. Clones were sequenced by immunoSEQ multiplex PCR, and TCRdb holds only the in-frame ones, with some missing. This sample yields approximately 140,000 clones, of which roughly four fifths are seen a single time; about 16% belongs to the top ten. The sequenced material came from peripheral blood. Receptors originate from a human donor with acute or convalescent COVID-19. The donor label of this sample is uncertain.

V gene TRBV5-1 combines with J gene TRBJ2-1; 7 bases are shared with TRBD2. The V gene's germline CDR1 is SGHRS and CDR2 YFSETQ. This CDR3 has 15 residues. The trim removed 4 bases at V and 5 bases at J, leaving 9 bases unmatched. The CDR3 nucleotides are TGCGCCAGCAGCCTGGACGGGACTACCAACAATGAGCAGTTCTTC. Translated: CASSLDGTTNNEQFF.

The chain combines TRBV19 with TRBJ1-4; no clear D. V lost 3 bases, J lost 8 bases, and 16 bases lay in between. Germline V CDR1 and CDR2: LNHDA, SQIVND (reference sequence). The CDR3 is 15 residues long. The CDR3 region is CASSIGVTGREKLFF. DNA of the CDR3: TGTGCCAGTAGTATCGGCGTGACGGGTCGCGAAAAACTGTTTTTT.

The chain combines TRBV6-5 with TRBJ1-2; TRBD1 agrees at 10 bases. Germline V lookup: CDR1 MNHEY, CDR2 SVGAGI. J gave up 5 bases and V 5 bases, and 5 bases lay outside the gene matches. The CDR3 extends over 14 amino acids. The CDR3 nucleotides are TGTGCCAGCAGTCGACAGGGGGCTCAGTATGGCTACACCTTC. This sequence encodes CASSRQGAQYGYTF.

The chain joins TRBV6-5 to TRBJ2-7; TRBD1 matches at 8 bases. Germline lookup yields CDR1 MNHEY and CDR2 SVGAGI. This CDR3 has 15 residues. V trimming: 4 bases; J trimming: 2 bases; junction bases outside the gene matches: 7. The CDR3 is CASSSERQGPYEQYF. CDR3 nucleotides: TGTGCCAGCAGTTCCGAAAGACAGGGGCCCTACGAGCAGTACTTC.

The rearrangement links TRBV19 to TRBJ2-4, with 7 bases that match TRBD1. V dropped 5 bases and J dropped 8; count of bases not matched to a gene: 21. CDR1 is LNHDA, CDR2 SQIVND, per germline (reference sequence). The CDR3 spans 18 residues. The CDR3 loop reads CASSPPKANDRVGDIQYF. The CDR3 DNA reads TGTGCCAGTAGTCCCCCCAAGGCGAATGACAGGGTGGGAGACATTCAGTACTTC.

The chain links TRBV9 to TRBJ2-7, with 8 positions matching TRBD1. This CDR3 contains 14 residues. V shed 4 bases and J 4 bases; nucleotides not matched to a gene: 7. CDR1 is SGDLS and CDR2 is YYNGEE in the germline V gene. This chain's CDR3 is CASSTQTGEYEQYF. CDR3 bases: TGTGCCAGCAGCACTCAGACAGGGGAGTACGAGCAGTACTTC. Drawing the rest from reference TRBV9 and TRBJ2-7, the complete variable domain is DSGVTQTPKHLITATGQRVTLRCSPRSGDLSVYWYQQSLDQGLQFLIQYYNGEERAKGNILERFSAQQFPDLHSELNLSSLELGDSALYFCASSTQTGEYEQYFGPGTRLTVT.

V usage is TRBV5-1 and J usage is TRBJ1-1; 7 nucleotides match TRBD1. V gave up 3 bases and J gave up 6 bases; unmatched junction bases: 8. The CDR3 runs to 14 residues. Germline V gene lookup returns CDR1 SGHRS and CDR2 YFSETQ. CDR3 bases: TGCGCCAGCAGCTACGGACTGGACAGGCCTGAAGCTTTCTTT. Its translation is CASSYGLDRPEAFF. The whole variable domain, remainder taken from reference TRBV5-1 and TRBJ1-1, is KAGVTQTPRYLIKTRGQQVTLSCSPISGHRSVSWYQQTPGQGLQFLFEYFSETQRNKGNFPGRFSGRQFSNSRSEMNVSTLELGDSALYLCASSYGLDRPEAFFGQGTRLTVV.

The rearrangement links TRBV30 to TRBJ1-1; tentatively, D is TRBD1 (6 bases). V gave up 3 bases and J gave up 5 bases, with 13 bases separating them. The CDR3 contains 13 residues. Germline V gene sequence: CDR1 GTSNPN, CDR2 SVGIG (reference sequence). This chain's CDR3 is CAWRRTVGTEAFF. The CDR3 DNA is TGTGCCTGGAGGAGGACAGTCGGGACTGAAGCTTTCTTT. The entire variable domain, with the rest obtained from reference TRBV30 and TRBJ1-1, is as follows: SQTIHQWPATLVQPVGSPLSLECTVEGTSNPNLYWYRQAAGRGLQLLFYSVGIGQISSEVPQNLSASRPQDRQFILSSKKLLLSDSGFYLCAWRRTVGTEAFFGQGTRLTVV.

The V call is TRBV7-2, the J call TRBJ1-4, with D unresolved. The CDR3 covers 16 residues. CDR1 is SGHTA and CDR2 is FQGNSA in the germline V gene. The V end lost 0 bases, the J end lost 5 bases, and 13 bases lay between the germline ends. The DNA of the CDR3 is TGTGCCAGCAGCTTAGCTCCCCCCGGAGGAAATGAAAAACTGTTTTTT. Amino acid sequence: CASSLAPPGGNEKLFF.

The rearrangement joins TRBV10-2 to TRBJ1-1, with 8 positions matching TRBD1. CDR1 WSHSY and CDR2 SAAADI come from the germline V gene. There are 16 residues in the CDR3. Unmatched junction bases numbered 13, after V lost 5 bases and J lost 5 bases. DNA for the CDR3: TGCGCCAGCAGTAGACAGGGGTACAGGGCGGGTACTGAAGCTTTCTTT. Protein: CASSRQGYRAGTEAFF.

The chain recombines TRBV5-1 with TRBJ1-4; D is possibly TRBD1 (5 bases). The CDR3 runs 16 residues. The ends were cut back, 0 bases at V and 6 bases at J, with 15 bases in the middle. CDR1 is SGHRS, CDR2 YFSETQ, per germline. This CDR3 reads CASSLAGQGGDEKLFF. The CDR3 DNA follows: TGCGCCAGCAGCTTGGCCGGACAAGGCGGGGATGAAAAACTGTTTTTT.

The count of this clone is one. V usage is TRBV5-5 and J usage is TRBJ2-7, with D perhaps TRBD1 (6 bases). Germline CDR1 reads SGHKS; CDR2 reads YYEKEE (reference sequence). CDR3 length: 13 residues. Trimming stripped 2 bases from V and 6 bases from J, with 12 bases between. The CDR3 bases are TGTGCCAGCAGCTTAACAGGGTCGCTCGAGCAGTACTTC. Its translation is CASSLTGSLEQYF.

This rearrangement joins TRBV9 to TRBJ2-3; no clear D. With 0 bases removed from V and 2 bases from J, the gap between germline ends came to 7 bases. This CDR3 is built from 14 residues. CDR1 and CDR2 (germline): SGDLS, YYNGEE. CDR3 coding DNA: TGTGCCAGCAGCGTAGGGCCTCTCACAGATACGCAGTATTTT. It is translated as CASSVGPLTDTQYF.

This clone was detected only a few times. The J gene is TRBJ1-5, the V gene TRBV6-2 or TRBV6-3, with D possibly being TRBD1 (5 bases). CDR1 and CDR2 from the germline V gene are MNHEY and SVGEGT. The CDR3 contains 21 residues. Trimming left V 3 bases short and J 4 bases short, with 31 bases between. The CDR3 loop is CASSYLWWQGQRTGLNQPQHF. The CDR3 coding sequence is TGTGCCAGCAGTTATCTTTGGTGGCAGGGCCAACGGACGGGCTTAAATCAGCCCCAGCATTTT.

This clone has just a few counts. The CDR3 protein is CASSGQPDTGELFF. In DNA, the CDR3 is TGCGCCAGCAGTGGACAGCCTGACACCGGGGAGCTGTTTTTT. The J gene is TRBJ2-2, the V gene TRBV5-1; D is possibly TRBD1 (6 bases). Germline V gene lookup returns CDR1 SGHRS and CDR2 YFSETQ. The V gene lost 5 bases and the J gene lost 3 bases, with 11 bases spanning the gap. The CDR3 is made up of 14 amino acids.

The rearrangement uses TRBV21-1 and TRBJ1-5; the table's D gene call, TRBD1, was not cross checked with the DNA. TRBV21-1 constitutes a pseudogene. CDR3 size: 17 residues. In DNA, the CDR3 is TGTGCCAGCAGCCCCCGGGACAGGGGGCTCAGTAGTAAGCCCCAGCATTTT. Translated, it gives CASSPRDRGLSSKPQHF.

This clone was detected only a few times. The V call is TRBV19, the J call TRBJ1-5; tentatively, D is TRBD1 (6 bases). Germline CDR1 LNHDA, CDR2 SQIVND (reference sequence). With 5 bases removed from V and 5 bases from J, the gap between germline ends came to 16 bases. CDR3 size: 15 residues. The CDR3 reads CASSVGRAGDQPQHF. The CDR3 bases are TGTGCCAGTAGTGTAGGCCGGGCAGGGGATCAGCCCCAGCATTTT.

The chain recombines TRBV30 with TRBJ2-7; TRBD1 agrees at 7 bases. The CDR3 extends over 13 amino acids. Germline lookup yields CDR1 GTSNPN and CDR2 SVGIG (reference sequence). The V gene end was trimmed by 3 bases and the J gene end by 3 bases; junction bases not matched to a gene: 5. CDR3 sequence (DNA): TGTGCCTGGAGGGCACAGGGGAGCTACGAGCAGTACTTC. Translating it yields CAWRAQGSYEQYF.

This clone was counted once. The CDR3 here is CASSYYRDTEAFF. The CDR3 DNA sequence: TGTGCCAGCAGTTACTACAGGGACACTGAAGCTTTCTTT. The chain recombines TRBV6-6 with TRBJ1-1, with D perhaps matching TRBD1 (6 bases). This CDR3 has 13 residues. Germline loops: CDR1 MNHNY, CDR2 SVGAGI (reference sequence). Trimming removed 1 base from V and 3 bases from J, with 6 bases in between.

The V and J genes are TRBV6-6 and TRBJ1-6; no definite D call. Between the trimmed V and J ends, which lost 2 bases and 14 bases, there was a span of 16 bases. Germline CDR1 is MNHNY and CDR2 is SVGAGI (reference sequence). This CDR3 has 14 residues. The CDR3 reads CASSYGRGLETLHF. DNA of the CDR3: TGTGCCAGCAGTTACGGTCGGGGATTGGAAACCCTCCACTTT.

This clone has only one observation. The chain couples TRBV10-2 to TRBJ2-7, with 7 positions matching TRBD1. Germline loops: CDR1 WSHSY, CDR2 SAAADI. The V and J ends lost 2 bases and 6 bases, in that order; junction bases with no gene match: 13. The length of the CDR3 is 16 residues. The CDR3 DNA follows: TGCGCCAGCAGTGAGGGTTGGAGACAGGGACGTCGCGAGCAGTACTTC. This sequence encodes CASSEGWRQGRREQYF.

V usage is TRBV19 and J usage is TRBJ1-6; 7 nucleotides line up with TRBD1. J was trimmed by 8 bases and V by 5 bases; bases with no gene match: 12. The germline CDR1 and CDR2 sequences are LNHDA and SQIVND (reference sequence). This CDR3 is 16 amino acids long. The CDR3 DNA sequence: TGTGCCAGTAGTGCCGGGACAGTAAGAACCTATTCACCCCTCCACTTT. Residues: CASSAGTVRTYSPLHF.